Shown below are 10 T cell receptor beta chains from a single sample sequenced in a study of CD8 T cells in ankylosing spondylitis. Via MiXCR, TCRdb re-called the 5' RACE reads, giving one row per CDR3 protein. In the table there are 250,000 to 300,000 distinct CDR3 sequences, 18% of which are singletons. The sequencing input was blood, either unsorted or a sorted T cell fraction (not recorded which). These receptor sequences come from a male donor with ankylosing spondylitis or in good health (not recorded which).

As DNA, the CDR3 is TGTGCCAGCACGGCGCTAGCGGAGAAACAAGAGACCCAGTACTTC. Its translation: CASTALAEKQETQYF. The V gene is TRBV3-1, the J gene TRBJ2-5; 7 nucleotides match TRBD2. V shed 7 bases, J shed 2 bases, and the junction held 10 bases outside the gene matches. There are 15 residues in the CDR3. The V gene's germline CDR1 is LGHDT and CDR2 YNNKEL (reference sequence).

The V and J genes are TRBV5-5 and TRBJ2-2; weak D call: TRBD2 (6 bases). The germline CDR1 and CDR2 sequences are SGHKS and YYEKEE (reference sequence). Trimming removed 1 base from V and 0 bases from J, with 16 bases in between. CDR3 length: 18 residues. As DNA, the CDR3 is TGTGCCAGCAGCTTGTCCGTATGGGGGGAGGCGAACACCGGGGAGCTGTTTTTT. Protein: CASSLSVWGEANTGELFF.

This clonotype was counted ten times or more. CDR3 in amino acids: CASSHGTSADTQYF. DNA of the CDR3: TGTGCCAGCAGCCACGGGACTAGCGCAGATACGCAGTATTTT. V is TRBV9 and J is TRBJ2-3; 10 nucleotides match TRBD2. The V segment lost 4 bases and the J segment 4 bases; nucleotides outside the gene matches: 3. Germline V gene data show CDR1 as SGDLS and CDR2 as YYNGEE. This CDR3 is built from 14 residues.

CDR3 loop: CASSVEGSGDEQYF. Here the CDR3 DNA reads TGTGCCAGCAGCGTAGAGGGTAGCGGGGACGAGCAGTACTTC. The rearrangement links TRBV9 to TRBJ2-7, with TRBD2 identical over 8 bases. Trimming at V came to 0 bases and at J to 5 bases, leaving 4 bases not matched to a gene. The CDR3 has 14 residues. Germline CDR1 and CDR2: SGDLS and YYNGEE.

This clonotype appeared many times. The V call is TRBV4-3, the J call TRBJ1-2; 9 bases match TRBD1. The CDR3 loop spans 14 amino acids. The trim removed 4 bases at V and 8 bases at J, leaving 8 bases unmatched. CDR1 and CDR2 from the germline V gene are LGHNA and YSLEER. The chain's CDR3 is CASSPVGQGVGYTF. For the CDR3, the DNA is TGCGCCAGCAGCCCCGTGGGACAGGGAGTCGGCTACACCTTC.

The chain joins TRBV27 to TRBJ2-1; 11 nucleotides agree with TRBD2. Germline lookup yields CDR1 MNHEY and CDR2 SMNVEV (reference sequence). The junction had 5 bases not matched to a gene; V was cut back by 5 bases and J by 5 bases. The CDR3 loop spans 15 amino acids. The CDR3 DNA sequence: TGTGCCAGCAGTCCGACTAGCGGGACGGACAATGAGCAGTTCTTC. Translated, it gives CASSPTSGTDNEQFF.

This clonotype was counted a few times. CDR3 DNA: TGTGCCAGCAGCCTGGAGGGGTATAGCAATCAGCCCCAGCATTTT. Translated, it gives CASSLEGYSNQPQHF. The chain uses TRBV6-1 and TRBJ1-5, with D possibly TRBD1 on 5 matching bases. V was cut by 6 bases and J by 0 bases, with 12 bases left in between. The CDR3 extends over 15 amino acids. Germline loops: CDR1 MNHNS, CDR2 SASEGT.

The chain has TRBV21-1 and TRBJ1-1. TRBV21-1 is shown as a pseudogene. The CDR3 has 10 residues. CDR3 sequence (DNA): TGTGCCAGCAGCAAAGCGGGAGCTTTCTTT. Protein: CASSKAGAFF.

The chain employs TRBV6-5 and TRBJ2-1; D is undetermined. Trimming removed 0 bases at V and 6 bases at J, with 6 bases between. This CDR3 contains 13 residues. The germline V gene has CDR1 MNHEY and CDR2 SVGAGI. The CDR3, as DNA: TGTGCCAGCAGTTACTCTTACGGCAATGAGCAGTTCTTC. Its protein is CASSYSYGNEQFF.

This clonotype was seen a handful of times. The gene calls are TRBV29-1 and TRBJ2-7, with unresolved D. This CDR3 has 13 residues. The ends were cut back, 0 bases at V and 0 bases at J, with 6 bases in the middle. Germline-derived CDR1 and CDR2 are SQVTM and ANQGSEA. The CDR3 reads CSVEDSTSYEQYF. DNA of the CDR3: TGCAGCGTTGAAGATTCGACCTCCTACGAGCAGTACTTC.